This is a list of T cell receptor beta chains from one sample in a study of blood T cell repertoires in COVID-19. Produced via immunoSEQ multiplex PCR; TCRdb's table is partial and in-frame only. The top ten hold roughly 8.1% of the sample, which has 70,000 to 95,000 clones, 70% to 90% seen once. Sequencing was carried out using peripheral blood. The receptors here all came from a woman aged 70-85 years with acute or convalescent COVID-19. The CDR3 runs from the conserved cysteine through the conserved F or W. Fields, in order: V gene, D gene, J gene, clone size, CDR3 DNA, CDR3 protein. D genes are given only for firm matches. The size field is filled for only some rows; it gives once, few, many or a size class.

TRBV6-6	TRBD1	TRBJ2-7	NA	TGTGCCAGCAGTTACTGGGGACAGGACTACGAGCAGTACTTC	CASSYWGQDYEQYF
TRBV20-1	NA	TRBJ1-2	NA	TGCAGTGCTAGTCAAGGGGGGGGCGCGGTCGGTGGCTACACCTTC	CSASQGGGAVGGYTF
TRBV30	NA	TRBJ1-1	NA	TGTGCCTGGGGCCGGGGAGGGCCAGGCACAGCTTTCTTT	CAWGRGGPGTAFF
TRBV13	TRBD1	TRBJ2-1	NA	TGTGCCAGCAGCTTAAATTACAGGGGCCCCTACAATGAGCAGTTCTTC	CASSLNYRGPYNEQFF
TRBV5-1	NA	TRBJ1-3	NA	TGCGCCAGCAGCTTATCCCCGCAGGGGACTGGAAACACCATATATTTT	CASSLSPQGTGNTIYF
TRBV5-1	NA	TRBJ1-5	NA	TGCGCCAGCAGCTTGGTTGCAGGTTCGAATCAGCCCCAGCATTTT	CASSLVAGSNQPQHF
TRBV15	TRBD1	TRBJ2-5	NA	TGTGCCACCAGCAGAACCTTGGACAGGGCAGAGACCCAGTACTTC	CATSRTLDRAETQYF
TRBV7-2	NA	TRBJ2-7	NA	TGTGCCAGCAGCTTTACACAGACTAGTCCGATCCCCCGCTACGAGCAGTACTTC	CASSFTQTSPIPRYEQYF
TRBV12-3/TRBV12-4	TRBD1	TRBJ1-4	NA	TGTGCCAGCAGTACCGGGACAGGGCTAAAACTGTTTTTT	CASSTGTGLKLFF
TRBV4-2	TRBD2	TRBJ2-1	few	TGTGCCAGCAGCCAAGATCTGCCTGGGACTAGCAGAGGCAATGAGCAGTTCTTC	CASSQDLPGTSRGNEQFF
TRBV5-5	NA	TRBJ2-5	NA	TGTGCCAGCAGCTCGCAACCTAAAAAAGAGACCCAGTACTTC	CASSSQPKKETQYF
TRBV19	NA	TRBJ1-3	NA	TGTGCCAGTAGTATAGATGGCGGACATTCTTCGAAATGGGATAGAGGCTCTGGAAACACCATATATTTT	CASSIDGGHSSKWDRGSGNTIYF
TRBV7-2	NA	TRBJ2-1	NA	TGTGCCAGCAGCTTACACAGCCAAAATGAGCAGTTCTTC	CASSLHSQNEQFF
TRBV28	NA	TRBJ2-3	NA	TGTGCCAGCAGTACCCCAGGCGCTAGCACAGATACGCAGTATTTT	CASSTPGASTDTQYF
TRBV6-2/TRBV6-3	NA	TRBJ1-2	NA	TGTGCCAGCAGTTACGGGCTGGGTGGCCGGGGCTACACCTTC	CASSYGLGGRGYTF
TRBV7-6	TRBD1	TRBJ2-7	NA	TGTGCCAGCAGCTTAGCATCCAGGGGGAAAGGACAGATCAGCTCCTACGAGCAGTACTTC	CASSLASRGKGQISSYEQYF
TRBV28	TRBD1	TRBJ2-7	NA	TGTGCCAGCAGTTTATTAGCCGGGACAGGGCAATACGAGCAGTACTTC	CASSLLAGTGQYEQYF
TRBV5-1	NA	TRBJ1-5	NA	TGCGCCAGCAGCTTGGGTAGTTTGGACGCAGGGAACGATCAGCCCCAGCATTTT	CASSLGSLDAGNDQPQHF
TRBV6-1	TRBD2	TRBJ2-5	NA	TGTGCCAGCAGTGAAAGTACCTCGGGACTAGCGGGACGGGAGACCCAGTACTTC	CASSESTSGLAGRETQYF
TRBV4-1	NA	TRBJ1-4	NA	TGCGCCAGCAACCCAGCAGGGAGGGGAGAAAAACTGTTTTTT	CASNPAGRGEKLFF
TRBV2	NA	TRBJ1-4	once	TGTGCCAGCAGGGGAGGGGATCGAGCTAATGAAAAACTGTTTTTT	CASRGGDRANEKLFF
TRBV3-1/TRBV3-2	TRBD2	TRBJ2-7	NA	TGTGCCAGCAGCTCACGGACTAGCGGGAGGGCCCTCCTCGAGCAGTACTTC	CASSSRTSGRALLEQYF
TRBV7-6	NA	TRBJ1-5	NA	TGTGCCAGCAGCTCGTATAGCAATCAGCCCCAGCATTTT	CASSSYSNQPQHF
TRBV18	NA	TRBJ2-5	NA	TGTGCCAGCTCATCTACAGGGCACGAAGAGACCCAGTACTTC	CASSSTGHEETQYF
TRBV24-1	TRBD1	TRBJ2-5	NA	TGTGCCACCAGTGATTTCGACAGGGGGCTGGAGACCCAGTACTTC	CATSDFDRGLETQYF
TRBV5-1	NA	TRBJ2-5	NA	TGCGCCAGCAGCCTTGGTCAGCGGCAAGAGACCCAGTACTTC	CASSLGQRQETQYF